The clone carrying this T cell receptor (beta chain) came up a few times. The antigen remains unidentified. The investigators amplified TCR beta CDR3 regions from RNA transcripts. With the HTBI primer set, the TCR CDR3 went through a first round of RT-PCR. TCRdb re-called the multiplex PCR reads with MiXCR, one entry per CDR3 protein. Among about 660,000 distinct CDR3 sequences listed, roughly 45% were seen once. This record comes from a study of T cells in Graves' hyperthyroidism and ophthalmopathy. Notes on the study in general: From stable hyperthyroidism, ophthalmopathy was separated by a 13 V-J model. Also found in blood were most expanded thyroid clonotypes above 0.001.

Sequencing was performed on peripheral blood or thyroid tissue (not recorded which). This clonotype originated in an adult man with Graves' disease, either hyperthyroidism or ophthalmopathy (not recorded which).

The CDR3: CSARDREGSTEAFF. DNA for the CDR3: TGCAGTGCCAGGGACAGGGAAGGAAGCACTGAAGCTTTCTTT. J is TRBJ1-1 and V is TRBV20-1; 9 bases map to TRBD1. The J segment lost 4 bases and the V segment lost 6 bases, leaving 9 bases of the junction unmatched. CDR1 and CDR2 from the germline V gene are DFQATT and SNEGSKA (reference sequence). This CDR3 spans 14 amino acids.